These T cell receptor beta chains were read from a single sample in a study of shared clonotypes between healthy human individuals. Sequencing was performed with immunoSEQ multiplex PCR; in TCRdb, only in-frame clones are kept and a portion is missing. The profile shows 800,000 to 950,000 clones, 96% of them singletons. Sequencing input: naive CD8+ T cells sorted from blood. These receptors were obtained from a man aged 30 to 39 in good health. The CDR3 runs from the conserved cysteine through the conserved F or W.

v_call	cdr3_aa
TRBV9	CASSEPSAGTYNEQFF
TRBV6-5	CASSSGGSYEQYF
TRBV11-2	CASSLAAGVSYEQYF
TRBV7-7	CASSDGQAYEQYF
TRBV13	CASSPDRRETQYF
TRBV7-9	CASSSPGPSGRDSYEQYF
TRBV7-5	CVRTEKNTVYKGDEQYF
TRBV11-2	CASSSDVVGSLGAFF
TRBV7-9	CASSLGRDEQYF
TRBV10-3	CAIRDTGTSNEQFF
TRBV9	CASSVVGTGLGETQYF
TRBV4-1	CASSQLSRLLTGELFF
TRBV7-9	CASSPTSGDSYEQYF
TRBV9	CASSFGQGTTEKLFF
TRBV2	CASSDTGILNQPQHF
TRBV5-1	CASSLRQSSYEQYF
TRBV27	CASSPGLPYNEQFF
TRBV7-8	CASSSPGGLRDTQYF
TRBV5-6	CASSLVRDEQFF
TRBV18	CASSPSGFDSNQPQHF
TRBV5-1	CASSLEGRRNQPQHF
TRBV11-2	CASSLDHLDGTGYEQYF
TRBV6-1	CASSERDFSGYTF
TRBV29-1	CSVDTSTLTRGYGYTF
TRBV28	CASSLFRGGTGELFF
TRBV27	CASSLWETDTQYF
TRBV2	CASRGTEAFF
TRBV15	CATSRVAGLNPEQFF
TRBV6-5	CASSYSTGWIYGYTF
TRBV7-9	CASSLGEGTHSGNTIYF
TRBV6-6	CASSYSAEPNTGELFF
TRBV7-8	CASSRNLATINNEQFF
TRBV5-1	CASSLDTSYEQYF
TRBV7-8	CASSLGGTVYEQYF
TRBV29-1	CSVEVREGYTF
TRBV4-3	CASSQELGSGANVLTF
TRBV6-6	CASRNYGYTF
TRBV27	CASSLSRGGAYEQYF
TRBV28	CASSLGQPGGLEQYF
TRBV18	CASSLGDRVNEQFF
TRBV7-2	CASSFYRDPYNEQFF
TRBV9	CASSVGRDPYEQYF
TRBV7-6	CASSEKGWRASTDTQYF
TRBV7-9	CASSLDRGPLGYTF
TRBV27	CASSYLGQVEETQYF
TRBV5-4	CASSPLPGTGKNEKLFF
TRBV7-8	CASEKLLLSPDTQYF
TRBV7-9	CASSRTGVRETQYF
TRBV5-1	CASSPRTSGIYEQYF
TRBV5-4	CASSPGVGDTEAFF
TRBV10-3	CAISGPEGTDTGELFF
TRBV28	CASSLGDSSYEQYF
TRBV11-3	CASSKPFGQELFGPQHF
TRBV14	CASSPRDYIAEQFF
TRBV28	CASRGTSENYEQYF
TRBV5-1	CASSPAGTSYEQYF
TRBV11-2	CASSFRDTQYF